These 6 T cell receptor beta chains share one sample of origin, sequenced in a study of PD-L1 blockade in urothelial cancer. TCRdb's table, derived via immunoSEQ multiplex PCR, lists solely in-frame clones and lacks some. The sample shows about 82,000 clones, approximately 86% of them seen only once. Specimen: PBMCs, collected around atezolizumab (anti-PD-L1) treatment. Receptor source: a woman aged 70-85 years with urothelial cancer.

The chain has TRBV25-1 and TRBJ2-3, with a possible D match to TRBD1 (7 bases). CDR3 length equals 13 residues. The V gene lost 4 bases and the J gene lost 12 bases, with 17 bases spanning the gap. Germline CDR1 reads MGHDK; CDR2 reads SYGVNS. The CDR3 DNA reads TGTGCCAGCAGTGGGCGACAGGGACTGGAACAGTATTTT. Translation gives CASSGRQGLEQYF.

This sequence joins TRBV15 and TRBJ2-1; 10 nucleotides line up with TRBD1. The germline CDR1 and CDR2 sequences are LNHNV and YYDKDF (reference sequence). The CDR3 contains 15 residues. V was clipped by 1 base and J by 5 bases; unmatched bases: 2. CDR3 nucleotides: TGTGCCACCAGCAGAGGACAGGGGGCTGACAATGAGCAGTTCTTC. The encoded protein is CATSRGQGADNEQFF.

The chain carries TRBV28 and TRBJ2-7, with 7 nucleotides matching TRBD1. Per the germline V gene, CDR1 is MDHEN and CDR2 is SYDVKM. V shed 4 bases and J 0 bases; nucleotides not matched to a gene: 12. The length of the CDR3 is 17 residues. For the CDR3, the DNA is TGTGCCAGCAGTTCCCCCACAGGGGCCCCAAGCTCCTACGAGCAGTACTTC. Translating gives CASSSPTGAPSSYEQYF.

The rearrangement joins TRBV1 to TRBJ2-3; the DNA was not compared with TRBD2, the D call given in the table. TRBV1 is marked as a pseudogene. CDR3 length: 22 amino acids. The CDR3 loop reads CTSSSERVRPSGSRVSTDTQYF. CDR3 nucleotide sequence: TGCACCAGCAGCTCCGAACGGGTAAGGCCTAGCGGGAGTCGGGTTAGCACAGATACGCAGTATTTT.

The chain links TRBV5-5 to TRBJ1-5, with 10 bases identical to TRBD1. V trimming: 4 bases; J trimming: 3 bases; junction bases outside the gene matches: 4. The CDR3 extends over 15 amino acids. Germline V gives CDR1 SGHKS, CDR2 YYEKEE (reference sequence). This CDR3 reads CASSLGTGVNQPQHF. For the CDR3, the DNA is TGTGCCAGCAGCCTCGGGACAGGGGTCAATCAGCCCCAGCATTTT. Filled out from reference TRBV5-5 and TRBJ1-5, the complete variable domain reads DAGVTQSPTHLIKTRGQQVTLRCSPISGHKSVSWYQQVLGQGPQFIFQYYEKEERGRGNFPDRFSARQFPNYSSELNVNALLLGDSALYLCASSLGTGVNQPQHFGDGTRLSIL.

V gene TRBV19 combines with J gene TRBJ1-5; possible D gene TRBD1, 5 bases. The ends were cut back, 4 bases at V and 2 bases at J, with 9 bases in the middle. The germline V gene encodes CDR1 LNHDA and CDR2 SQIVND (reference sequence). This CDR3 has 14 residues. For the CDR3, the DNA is TGTGCCAGTAGTACTCAGGGTGGCAATCAGCCCCAGCATTTT. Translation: CASSTQGGNQPQHF.